This TCR beta chain was recovered during a study of cytomegalovirus exposure and HLA in healthy donors. Overall study: The same platform was used for the roughly 130 validation repertoires as for the 600 to 700 first-cohort repertoires, as reported in a later analysis.

With respect to this clone: Its antigen remains unknown.

Germline CDR1 and CDR2: KGHSH and LQKENI. V was pared by 5 bases and J by 9 bases, with 12 bases of the junction left unmatched. The CDR3 sequence is 16 residues long. TCRdb's table, derived via immunoSEQ multiplex PCR, lists solely in-frame clones and lacks some. The data show around 400,000 clones, just over 85% seen once. Overall study findings and caveats: High sensitivity and specificity were reportedly achieved when the classifier diagnosed cytomegalovirus status.

The TCR comes from a woman aged 18 to 35 in good health and CMV-seronegative. The J gene is TRBJ2-1, the V gene TRBV18; 11 bases align to TRBD1. What was sequenced was PBMCs. The CDR3 is CASSSLGQGAGGEQFF. The CDR3, as DNA: TGTGCCAGCTCATCACTCGGACAGGGGGCTGGAGGTGAGCAGTTCTTC.